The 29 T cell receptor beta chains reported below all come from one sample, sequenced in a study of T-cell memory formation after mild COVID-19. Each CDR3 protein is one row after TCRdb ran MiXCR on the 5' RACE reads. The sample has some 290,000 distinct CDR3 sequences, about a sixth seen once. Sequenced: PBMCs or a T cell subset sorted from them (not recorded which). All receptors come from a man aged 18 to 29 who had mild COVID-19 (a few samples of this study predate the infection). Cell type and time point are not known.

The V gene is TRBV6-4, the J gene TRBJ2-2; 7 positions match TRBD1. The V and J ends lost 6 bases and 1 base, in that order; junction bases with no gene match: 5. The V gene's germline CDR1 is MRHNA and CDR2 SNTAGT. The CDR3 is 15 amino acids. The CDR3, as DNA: TGTGCCAGCAGCCAACAGGGGTTGAACACCGGGGAGCTGTTTTTT. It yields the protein CASSQQGLNTGELFF.

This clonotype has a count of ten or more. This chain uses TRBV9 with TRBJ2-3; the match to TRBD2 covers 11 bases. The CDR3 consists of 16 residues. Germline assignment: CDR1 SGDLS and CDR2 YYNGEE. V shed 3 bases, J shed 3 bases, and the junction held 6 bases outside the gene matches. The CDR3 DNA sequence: TGTGCCAGCAGCGCAAGACTAGCGGGGTTTACAGATACGCAGTATTTT. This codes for CASSARLAGFTDTQYF. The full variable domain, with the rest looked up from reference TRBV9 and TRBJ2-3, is DSGVTQTPKHLITATGQRVTLRCSPRSGDLSVYWYQQSLDQGLQFLIQYYNGEERAKGNILERFSAQQFPDLHSELNLSSLELGDSALYFCASSARLAGFTDTQYFGPGTRLTVL.

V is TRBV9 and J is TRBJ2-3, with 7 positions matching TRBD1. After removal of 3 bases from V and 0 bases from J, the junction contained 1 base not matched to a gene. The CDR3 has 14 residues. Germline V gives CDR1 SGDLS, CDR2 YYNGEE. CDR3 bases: TGTGCCAGCAGCGACAGGGGTAGCACAGATACGCAGTATTTT. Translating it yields CASSDRGSTDTQYF.

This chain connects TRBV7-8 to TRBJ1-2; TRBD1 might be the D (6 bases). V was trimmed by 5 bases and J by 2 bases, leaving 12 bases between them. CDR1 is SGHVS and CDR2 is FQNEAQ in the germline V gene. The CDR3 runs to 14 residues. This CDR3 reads CASSRSDSNYGYTF. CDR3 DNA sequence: TGTGCCAGCAGCCGATCGGACAGCAACTATGGCTACACCTTC.

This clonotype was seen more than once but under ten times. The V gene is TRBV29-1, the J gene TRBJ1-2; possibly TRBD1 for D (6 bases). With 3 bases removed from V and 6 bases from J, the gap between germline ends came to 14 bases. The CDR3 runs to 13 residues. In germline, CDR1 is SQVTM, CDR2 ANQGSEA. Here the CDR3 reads CSVDPTGRDGYTF. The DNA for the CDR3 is TGCAGCGTTGATCCCACAGGGCGCGATGGCTACACCTTC.

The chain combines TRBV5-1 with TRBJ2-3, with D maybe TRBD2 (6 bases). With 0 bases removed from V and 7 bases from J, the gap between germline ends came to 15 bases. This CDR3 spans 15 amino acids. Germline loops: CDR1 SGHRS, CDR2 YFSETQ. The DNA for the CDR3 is TGCGCCAGCAGCTTGGTTACGGGGGAGGTGAATACGCAGTATTTT. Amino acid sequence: CASSLVTGEVNTQYF.

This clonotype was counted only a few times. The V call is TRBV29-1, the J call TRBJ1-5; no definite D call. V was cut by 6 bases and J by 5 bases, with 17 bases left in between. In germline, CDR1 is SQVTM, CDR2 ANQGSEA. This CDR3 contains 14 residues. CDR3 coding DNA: TGCAGCGTAGCGCTGGGTGGGAGGGATCAGCCCCAGCATTTT. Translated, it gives CSVALGGRDQPQHF.

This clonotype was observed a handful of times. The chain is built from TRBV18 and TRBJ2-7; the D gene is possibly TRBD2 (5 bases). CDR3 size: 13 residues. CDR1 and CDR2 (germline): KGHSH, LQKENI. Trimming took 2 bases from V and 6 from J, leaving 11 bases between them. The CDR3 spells CASSPVEGLEQYV. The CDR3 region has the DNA TGTGCCAGCTCACCAGTAGAGGGTCTCGAGCAGTACGTC.

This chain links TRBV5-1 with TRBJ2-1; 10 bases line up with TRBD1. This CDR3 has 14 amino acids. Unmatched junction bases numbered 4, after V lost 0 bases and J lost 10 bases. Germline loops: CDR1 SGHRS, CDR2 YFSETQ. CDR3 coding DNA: TGCGCCAGCAGCTTGGGACAGGGGGCCGGCGAGCAGTTCTTC. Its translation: CASSLGQGAGEQFF.

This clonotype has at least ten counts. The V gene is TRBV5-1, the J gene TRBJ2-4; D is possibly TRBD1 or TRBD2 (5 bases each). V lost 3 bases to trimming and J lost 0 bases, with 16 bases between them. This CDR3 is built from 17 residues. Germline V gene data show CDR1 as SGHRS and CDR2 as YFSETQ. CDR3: CASSSGPTVLAKNIQYF. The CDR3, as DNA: TGCGCCAGCAGCTCGGGGCCGACAGTTCTAGCCAAAAACATTCAGTACTTC.

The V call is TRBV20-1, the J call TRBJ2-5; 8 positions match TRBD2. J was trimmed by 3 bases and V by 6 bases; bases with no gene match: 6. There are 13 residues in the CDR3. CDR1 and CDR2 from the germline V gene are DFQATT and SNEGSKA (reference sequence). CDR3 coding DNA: TGCAGTGCGAAGAATAGCGGGGAAGAGACCCAGTACTTC. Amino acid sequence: CSAKNSGEETQYF.

The CDR3 sequence: CASSPLGGNSNQPQHF. For the CDR3, the DNA is TGTGCCAGCAGCCCTTTAGGCGGTAATAGCAATCAGCCCCAGCATTTT. The chain uses TRBV5-5 and TRBJ1-5, with unresolved D. Germline V CDR1 and CDR2: SGHKS, YYEKEE (reference sequence). The CDR3 extends over 16 amino acids. V gave up 4 bases and J gave up 0 bases, with 14 bases separating them.

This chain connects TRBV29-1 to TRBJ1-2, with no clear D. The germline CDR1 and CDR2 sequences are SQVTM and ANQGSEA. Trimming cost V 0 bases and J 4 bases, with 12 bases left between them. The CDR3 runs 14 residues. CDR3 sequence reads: CSVEERGPGYGYTF. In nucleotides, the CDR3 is TGCAGCGTTGAAGAACGAGGGCCCGGCTATGGCTACACCTTC.

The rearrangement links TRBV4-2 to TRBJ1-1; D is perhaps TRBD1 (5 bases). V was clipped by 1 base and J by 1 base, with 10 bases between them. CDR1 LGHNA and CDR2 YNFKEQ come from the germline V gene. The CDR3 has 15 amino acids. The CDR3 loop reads CASSQVAGGNTEAFF. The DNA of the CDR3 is TGTGCCAGCAGCCAAGTCGCCGGGGGGAACACTGAAGCTTTCTTT.

The DNA of the CDR3 is TGTGCCAGCAGCGGGGGAGGGGGCCGATACGAGCAGTACGTC. This gives the protein CASSGGGGRYEQYV. The chain has TRBV6-2 or TRBV6-3 and TRBJ2-7, with D possibly being TRBD1 or TRBD2 (7 bases each). Per the germline V gene, CDR1 is MNHEY and CDR2 is SVGEGT. Trimming removed 6 bases at V and 4 bases at J, with 16 bases between. The CDR3 spans 14 residues.

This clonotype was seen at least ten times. The CDR3 DNA reads as TGTGCCAGCAGCCCGCGGGGCCTAACCAATTCACCCCTCCACTTT. The encoded protein is CASSPRGLTNSPLHF. The chain is built from TRBV7-9 and TRBJ1-6; D may be TRBD1 (5 bases). CDR1 is SEHNR, CDR2 FQNEAQ, per germline (reference sequence). Trimming stripped 5 bases from V and 7 bases from J, with 15 bases between. CDR3 length: 15 residues.

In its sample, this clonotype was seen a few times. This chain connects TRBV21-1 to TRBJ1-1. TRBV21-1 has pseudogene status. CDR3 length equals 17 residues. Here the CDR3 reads CASTQRLLQGGRTEAFF. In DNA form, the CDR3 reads TGTGCCAGCACCCAACGATTACTACAGGGAGGGCGGACTGAAGCTTTCTTT.

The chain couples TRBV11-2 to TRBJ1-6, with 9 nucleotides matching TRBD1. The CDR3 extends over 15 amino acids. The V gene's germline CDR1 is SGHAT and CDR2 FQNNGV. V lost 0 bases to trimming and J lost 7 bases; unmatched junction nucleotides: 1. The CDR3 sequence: CASSLDTGGNSPLHF. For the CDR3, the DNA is TGTGCCAGCAGCTTAGATACAGGGGGCAATTCACCCCTCCACTTT.

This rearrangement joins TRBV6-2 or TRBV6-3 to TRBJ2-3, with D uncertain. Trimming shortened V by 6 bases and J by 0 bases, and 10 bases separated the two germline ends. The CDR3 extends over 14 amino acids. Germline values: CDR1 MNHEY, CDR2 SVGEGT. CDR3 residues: CASSDLESTDTQYF. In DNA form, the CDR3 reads TGTGCCAGCAGCGACCTAGAAAGCACAGATACGCAGTATTTT.

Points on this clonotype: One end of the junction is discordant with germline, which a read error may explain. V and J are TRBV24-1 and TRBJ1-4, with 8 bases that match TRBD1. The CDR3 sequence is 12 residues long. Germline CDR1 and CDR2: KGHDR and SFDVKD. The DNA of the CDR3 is TGTGCCACGAGTGACAGGGGCGAAAAACTGTTTTTT. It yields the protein CATSDRGEKLFF.

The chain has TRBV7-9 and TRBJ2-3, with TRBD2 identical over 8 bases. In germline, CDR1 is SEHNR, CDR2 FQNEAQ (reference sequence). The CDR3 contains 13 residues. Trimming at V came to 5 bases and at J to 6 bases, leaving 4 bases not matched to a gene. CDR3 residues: CASSISGADTQYF. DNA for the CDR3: TGTGCCAGCAGCATTAGCGGGGCCGATACGCAGTATTTT.

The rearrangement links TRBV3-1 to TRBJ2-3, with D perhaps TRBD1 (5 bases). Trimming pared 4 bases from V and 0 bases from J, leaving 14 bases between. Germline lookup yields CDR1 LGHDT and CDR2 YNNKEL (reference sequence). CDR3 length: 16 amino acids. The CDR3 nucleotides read TGTGCCAGCAGCCGGGGCTATTCCCTGAGCACAGATACGCAGTATTTT. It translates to CASSRGYSLSTDTQYF.

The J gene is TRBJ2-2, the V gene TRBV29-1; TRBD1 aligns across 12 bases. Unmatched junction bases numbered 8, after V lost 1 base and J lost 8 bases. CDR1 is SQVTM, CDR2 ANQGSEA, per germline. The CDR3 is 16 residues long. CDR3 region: CSVEGLRDRGRGELFF. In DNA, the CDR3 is TGCAGCGTTGAAGGCCTTAGGGACAGGGGGCGAGGGGAGCTGTTTTTT.

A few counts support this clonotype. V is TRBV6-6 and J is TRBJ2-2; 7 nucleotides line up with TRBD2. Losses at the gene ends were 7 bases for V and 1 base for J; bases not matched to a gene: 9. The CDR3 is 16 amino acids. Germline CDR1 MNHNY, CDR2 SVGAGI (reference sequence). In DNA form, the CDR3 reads TGTGCCAGCACGAACCGGGGCGGGGGGAACACCGGGGAGCTGTTTTTT. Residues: CASTNRGGGNTGELFF.

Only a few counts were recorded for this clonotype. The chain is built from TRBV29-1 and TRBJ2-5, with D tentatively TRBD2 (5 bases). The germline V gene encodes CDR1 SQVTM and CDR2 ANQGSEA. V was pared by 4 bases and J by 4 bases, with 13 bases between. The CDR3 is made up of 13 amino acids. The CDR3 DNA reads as TGCAGCGTTGTCGTCTGGAGCGGAGAGACCCAGTACTTC. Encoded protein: CSVVVWSGETQYF. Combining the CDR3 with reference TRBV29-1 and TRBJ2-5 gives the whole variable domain SAVISQKPSRDICQRGTSLTIQCQVDSQVTMMFWYRQQPGQSLTLIATANQGSEATYESGFVIDKFPISRPNLTFSTLTVSNMSPEDSSIYLCSVVVWSGETQYFGPGTRLLVL.

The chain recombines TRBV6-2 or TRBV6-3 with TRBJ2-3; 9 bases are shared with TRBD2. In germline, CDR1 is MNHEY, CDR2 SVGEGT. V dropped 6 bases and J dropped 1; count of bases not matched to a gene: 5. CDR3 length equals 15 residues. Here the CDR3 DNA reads TGTGCCAGCAGAGCTGCGGGGGGGCGCACAGATACGCAGTATTTT. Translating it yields CASRAAGGRTDTQYF.

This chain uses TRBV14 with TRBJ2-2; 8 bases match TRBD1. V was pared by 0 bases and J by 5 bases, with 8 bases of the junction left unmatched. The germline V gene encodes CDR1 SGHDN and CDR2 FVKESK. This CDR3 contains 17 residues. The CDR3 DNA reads TGTGCCAGCAGCCAAGATAGGAGGTACAGGGGGACCGGGGAGCTGTTTTTT. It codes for CASSQDRRYRGTGELFF.

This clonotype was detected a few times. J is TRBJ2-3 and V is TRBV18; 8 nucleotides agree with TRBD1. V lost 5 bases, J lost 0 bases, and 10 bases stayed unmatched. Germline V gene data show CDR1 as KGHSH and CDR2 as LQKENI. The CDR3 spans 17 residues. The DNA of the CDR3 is TGTGCCAGCTCAGTCGGTCAGGGGGCTGGAAGCACAGATACGCAGTATTTT. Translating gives CASSVGQGAGSTDTQYF. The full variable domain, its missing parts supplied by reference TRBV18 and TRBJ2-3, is NAGVMQNPRHLVRRRGQEARLRCSPMKGHSHVYWYRQLPEEGLKFMVYLQKENIIDESGMPKERFSAEFPKEGPSILRIQQVVRGDSAAYFCASSVGQGAGSTDTQYFGPGTRLTVL.

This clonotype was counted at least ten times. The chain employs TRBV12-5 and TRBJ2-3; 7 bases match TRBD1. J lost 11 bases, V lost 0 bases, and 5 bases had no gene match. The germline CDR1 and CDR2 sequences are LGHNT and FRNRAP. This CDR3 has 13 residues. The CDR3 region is CASGLVLGGLQYF. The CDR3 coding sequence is TGTGCTAGTGGTTTGGTACTAGGGGGCTTGCAGTATTTT.